This T cell receptor beta chain was documented in a study of T cells in Graves' hyperthyroidism and ophthalmopathy. This clonotype was seen many times. No antigen is known for it. Using more than 7.5 ml of fresh peripheral blood, PBMCs were prepared. Germline CDR1 KGHSH, CDR2 LQKENI. V was pared by 5 bases and J by 1 base, with 8 bases between. CDR3 length equals 13 residues. RNA transcripts yielded amplified TCR beta CDR3 regions. Initially, a first-round RT-PCR of the TCR CDR3 employed the HTBI primer set. Via MiXCR, TCRdb re-called the multiplex PCR reads, giving one row per CDR3 protein. The sample lists about 500,000 distinct CDR3 sequences; roughly 15% were seen once. Study-wide points: Blood also showed most of the thyroid clonotypes that were expanded above 0.001.

This TCR was sampled from a woman aged 18-29 years with Graves' ophthalmopathy. V gene TRBV18 combines with J gene TRBJ2-5, with a tentative D call TRBD1 (6 bases). The sample taken for sequencing was blood. Here the CDR3 reads CASSATGQETQYF. The CDR3 DNA is TGTGCCAGCTCAGCGACAGGCCAAGAGACCCAGTACTTC. Drawing the rest from reference TRBV18 and TRBJ2-5, the complete variable domain is NAGVMQNPRHLVRRRGQEARLRCSPMKGHSHVYWYRQLPEEGLKFMVYLQKENIIDESGMPKERFSAEFPKEGPSILRIQQVVRGDSAAYFCASSATGQETQYFGPGTRLLVL.